This is a list of T cell receptor beta chains from one sample in a study of graft-versus-host responses after intestinal transplantation. Sequenced by immunoSEQ multiplex PCR; TCRdb stores in-frame clones only, minus some. The table has about 20,000 clones, around nine tenths seen once. The sequences come from PBMCs, collected 230 to 240 days after intestinal transplant. The receptors originated from a human patient who received an intestinal transplant, so some T cells may come from the graft donor. Each CDR3 is given with its conserved first and last residue. The order of the fields is CDR3 DNA, CDR3 protein, J gene, clone size, D gene, V gene. The D gene is left open where the match is weak. Clone size is given for some rows only: seen once, a few or many times, or a class if the clone is expanded.

TGTGCCAGCTCACCAGGATGGTTCACCGGGGAGCTGTTTTTT	CASSPGWFTGELFF	TRBJ2-2	.	.	TRBV18
TGTGCCAGCAGCCAGGGGGGGCGTAATCAGCCCCAGCATTTT	CASSQGGRNQPQHF	TRBJ1-5	.	TRBD1	TRBV28
TGTGCCAGCAGTGGGTGGACAGAAGCTTTCTTT	CASSGWTEAFF	TRBJ1-1	.	.	TRBV6-1
TGTGCCAGCTCACAGGGGGAGGAGACTGAAGCTTTCTTT	CASSQGEETEAFF	TRBJ1-1	few	.	TRBV18
TGTGCCAGCAGCCCGATCTCGGTTCTGGGGACTTCACCCCTCCACTTT	CASSPISVLGTSPLHF	TRBJ1-6	.	.	TRBV7-8
TGTGCCAGCAGCTATGAGCCTGGGGGTCTCAAGAACTACGAGCAGTACTTC	CASSYEPGGLKNYEQYF	TRBJ2-7	.	.	TRBV7-9
TGCGCCAGCAGCCAACAGGGTGGGGGACGTCGTTCTGGCTACACCTTC	CASSQQGGGRRSGYTF	TRBJ1-2	.	.	TRBV4-1
TGTGCCTCAAGGGAACCTGGAAACACCATATATTTT	CASREPGNTIYF	TRBJ1-3	few	.	TRBV10-3
TGTGCCAGCAGTGACACAAAATCTCAGGGTATTGAGAGTACGCAGTATTTT	CASSDTKSQGIESTQYF	TRBJ2-3	.	.	TRBV6-4
TGTGCCACCAGCAGAGATTGGGACAGGATCTATGGCTACACCTTC	CATSRDWDRIYGYTF	TRBJ1-2	.	TRBD1	TRBV15
TGTGCCAGCAGTACGACTAGCGGAACCTACGAGCAGTACTTC	CASSTTSGTYEQYF	TRBJ2-7	.	TRBD2	TRBV6-5
TGTGCCAGCAGTGTCACTGGGTCTCCCTTGGAAGCTTTCTTT	CASSVTGSPLEAFF	TRBJ1-1	.	.	TRBV6-1
TGTGCCAGCAGCCTCTACGAGCAGTACTTC	CASSLYEQYF	TRBJ2-7	few	.	TRBV5-4
TGTGCCAGCAGTTTACGTGGCAATCAGCCCCAGCATTTT	CASSLRGNQPQHF	TRBJ1-5	.	.	TRBV27
TGTGCCAGCAGCCGCCCCACGACTAGCGGGGGGAGAAAGAATGAGCAGTTCTTC	CASSRPTTSGGRKNEQFF	TRBJ2-1	.	TRBD2	TRBV4-2
TGTGCCAGCAGCTTTCCCCCCAATGAGCAGTTCTTC	CASSFPPNEQFF	TRBJ2-1	once	.	TRBV5-8
TGTGCCAGCAGCCCGGAGACAGGGCCGGAAGAGACCCAGTACTTC	CASSPETGPEETQYF	TRBJ2-5	.	TRBD1	TRBV11-2
TGCAGCGTTGAATTAGCGGGGGTCACAGATACGCAGTATTTT	CSVELAGVTDTQYF	TRBJ2-3	.	TRBD2	TRBV29-1
TGTGCCAGCAGTAGACAGGGTTCCACCGGGGAGCTGTTTTTT	CASSRQGSTGELFF	TRBJ2-2	.	TRBD1	TRBV6-5
TGTGCCAGCAGTGACGTCTTAGCTACACCTTCCGACAATGAGCAGTTCTTC	CASSDVLATPSDNEQFF	TRBJ2-1	once	.	TRBV21-1
TGTGCCAGCAGCGCAAGCCAGGCCTATGGCTACACCTTC	CASSASQAYGYTF	TRBJ1-2	.	.	TRBV5-6
TGTGCCAGCAGCAACAGACTGACCCCACTCCACTTT	CASSNRLTPLHF	TRBJ1-6	.	.	TRBV6-6
TGTGCCAGCAGGCCGCCGGGGGGATCCCTGAATTCACCCCTCCACTTT	CASRPPGGSLNSPLHF	TRBJ1-6	.	.	TRBV7-9
TGTGCCAGCAGTCCCGACAGGTATACGCAGTATTTT	CASSPDRYTQYF	TRBJ2-3	.	.	TRBV27
TGTGCCAGTAGCCCCGGAGTTGGGCAGGCCGAGACCCAGTACTTC	CASSPGVGQAETQYF	TRBJ2-5	.	.	TRBV19
TGTGCCAGCGCTCGACGTGGAGGGCGGACAGATACGCAGTATTTT	CASARRGGRTDTQYF	TRBJ2-3	.	.	TRBV11-2
TGTGCCAGCAGCTTCCGAGGACAGAACACTGAAGCTTTCTTT	CASSFRGQNTEAFF	TRBJ1-1	.	.	TRBV7-9
TGTGCCAGCAGCCCGCAGACTAGCGGGGGGGCGGATACGCAGTATTTT	CASSPQTSGGADTQYF	TRBJ2-3	.	TRBD2	TRBV7-9
TGTGCCAGCAGCCCCGGGACTAGCGGCAATGAGCAGTTCTTC	CASSPGTSGNEQFF	TRBJ2-1	.	TRBD2	TRBV7-3
TGTGCCAGCAGTGAGACCCCACTAGCGGGGGAGGGAGATACGCAGTATTTT	CASSETPLAGEGDTQYF	TRBJ2-3	.	TRBD2	TRBV2
TGTGCCAGCAGCTTGGAACGGGGGGGCCCCAGTGAGCAGTTCTTC	CASSLERGGPSEQFF	TRBJ2-1	.	TRBD2	TRBV5-4
TGTGCCAGCAGCCCAGTCCTAGGGGTTTGGACTGAAGCTTTCTTT	CASSPVLGVWTEAFF	TRBJ1-1	.	.	TRBV27
TGTGCCAGCAGCTCATTGGTTGGGACTAATGAAAAACTGTTTTTT	CASSSLVGTNEKLFF	TRBJ1-4	few	.	TRBV7-9
TGTGCCAGCATACCCAGGGCACCCGAGAACACCGGGGAGCTGTTTTTT	CASIPRAPENTGELFF	TRBJ2-2	.	.	TRBV7-7
TGTGCCAGCAGGGGACTATTGGTCGACGAGCAGTACTTC	CASRGLLVDEQYF	TRBJ2-7	once	TRBD2	TRBV11-2
TGTGCCAGCAGCGTAGAAGGCCATGAGCAGTTCTTC	CASSVEGHEQFF	TRBJ2-1	.	.	TRBV9
TGTGCCAGAAGCCCCGGTCGGTCCTACGAGCAGTACTTC	CARSPGRSYEQYF	TRBJ2-7	.	.	TRBV5-3
TGTGCAACGACCGGGGCGTACTACAATGAGCAGTTCTTC	CATTGAYYNEQFF	TRBJ2-1	.	.	TRBV10-3
TGTGCCAGCAGCAAATTCCCCCCCGGACGGAGAAACTATGGCTACACCTTC	CASSKFPPGRRNYGYTF	TRBJ1-2	.	.	TRBV21-1
TGCAGCGTTGGGGCGCGCGGGGAGCTGTTTTTT	CSVGARGELFF	TRBJ2-2	.	.	TRBV29-1
TGTGCCAGCAGGACAGGGAATCCCATTTACGAGCAGTACTTC	CASRTGNPIYEQYF	TRBJ2-7	.	TRBD1	TRBV6-1
TGCGCCAGCAGCCCTCGGGGTGGCGGGGGCACTGAAGCTTTCTTT	CASSPRGGGGTEAFF	TRBJ1-1	.	.	TRBV5-1
TGTGCCAGCCAGAGGTCTTGGGCCTATGGCTACACCTTC	CASQRSWAYGYTF	TRBJ1-2	few	.	TRBV6-1
TGTGCCAGCTCACCAGTTCGGTCTTTAGATACGCAGTATTTT	CASSPVRSLDTQYF	TRBJ2-3	.	.	TRBV18
TGTGCCAGCAGCCCCCGGGGAGGGGCCGCGGGGACGAACACCGGGGAGCTGTTTTTT	CASSPRGGAAGTNTGELFF	TRBJ2-2	.	TRBD2	TRBV11-3
TGTGCCAGCAGCTTGAGTAGGGGTATCTATGGCTACACCTTC	CASSLSRGIYGYTF	TRBJ1-2	.	.	TRBV5-6
TGTGCTAGTGGTCTAGGACAGGCTGAAGCTTTCTTT	CASGLGQAEAFF	TRBJ1-1	.	TRBD1	TRBV12-5
TGCACCAGCAGCGGGTTCTGTTTGTGCACAAATCGGGCCAACGTCCTGACTTTC	CTSSGFCLCTNRANVLTF	TRBJ2-6	.	.	TRBV1
TGCGCCAGCAGCGAGCTTACGGCGGACAGGATAAACTATGGCTACACCTTC	CASSELTADRINYGYTF	TRBJ1-2	once	TRBD1	TRBV5-1
TGTGCCAGCAGCTTTGGCGGGACACTGAACACTGAAGCTTTCTTT	CASSFGGTLNTEAFF	TRBJ1-1	.	.	TRBV7-2
TGTGCCAGCAGCTTGTTAAGTCCAACGCACGATGGCTACACCTTC	CASSLLSPTHDGYTF	TRBJ1-2	.	.	TRBV5-8
TGTGCCAGCAGCAAAGAATCACGGCCTGAAGCTTTCTTT	CASSKESRPEAFF	TRBJ1-1	few	.	TRBV21-1